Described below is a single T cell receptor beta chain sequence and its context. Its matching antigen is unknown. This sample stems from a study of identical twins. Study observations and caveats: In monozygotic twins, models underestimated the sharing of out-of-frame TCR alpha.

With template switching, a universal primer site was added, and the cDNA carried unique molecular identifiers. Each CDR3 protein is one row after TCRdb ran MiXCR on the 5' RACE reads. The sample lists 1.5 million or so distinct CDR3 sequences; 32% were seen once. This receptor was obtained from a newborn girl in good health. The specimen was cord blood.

The CDR3 sequence is CASSSGQMNTEAFF. For the CDR3, the DNA is TGTGCCAGCAGTTCCGGACAAATGAACACTGAAGCTTTCTTT. The chain links TRBV6-6 to TRBJ1-1, with D possibly being TRBD1 (5 bases). CDR1 is MNHNY, CDR2 SVGAGI, per germline (reference sequence). The CDR3 covers 14 residues. Trimming removed 4 bases at V and 0 bases at J, with 9 bases between.